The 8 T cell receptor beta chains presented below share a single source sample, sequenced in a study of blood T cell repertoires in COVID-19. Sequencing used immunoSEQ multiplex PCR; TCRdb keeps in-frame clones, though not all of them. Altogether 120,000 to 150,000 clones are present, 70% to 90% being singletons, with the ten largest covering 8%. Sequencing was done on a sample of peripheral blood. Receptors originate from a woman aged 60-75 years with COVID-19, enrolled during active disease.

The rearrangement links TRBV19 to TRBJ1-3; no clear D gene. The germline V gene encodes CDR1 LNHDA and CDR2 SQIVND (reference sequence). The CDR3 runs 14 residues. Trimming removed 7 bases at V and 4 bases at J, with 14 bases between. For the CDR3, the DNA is TGTGCCAGTAAGGTTTCGGGGTCCGGAAACACCATATATTTT. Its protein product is CASKVSGSGNTIYF.

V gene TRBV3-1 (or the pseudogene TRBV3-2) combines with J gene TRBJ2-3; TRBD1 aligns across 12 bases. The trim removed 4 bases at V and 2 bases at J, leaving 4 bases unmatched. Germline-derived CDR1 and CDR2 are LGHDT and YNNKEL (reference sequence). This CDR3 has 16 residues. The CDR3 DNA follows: TGTGCCAGCAGCCCGGGGACAGGGGGCATCACAGATACGCAGTATTTT. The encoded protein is CASSPGTGGITDTQYF.

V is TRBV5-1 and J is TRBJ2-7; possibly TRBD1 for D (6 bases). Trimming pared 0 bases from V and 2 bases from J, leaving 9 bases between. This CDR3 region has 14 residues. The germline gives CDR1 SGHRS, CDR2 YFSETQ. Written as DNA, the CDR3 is TGCGCCAGCAGCTTGGTATCAGGGGCCTACGAGCAGTACTTC. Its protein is CASSLVSGAYEQYF.

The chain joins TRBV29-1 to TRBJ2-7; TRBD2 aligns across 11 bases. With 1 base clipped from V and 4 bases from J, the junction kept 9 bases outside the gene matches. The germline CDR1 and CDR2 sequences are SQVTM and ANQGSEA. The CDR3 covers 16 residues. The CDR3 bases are TGCAGCGTTGAAGGGGGAGCTAGCGGGGGGTTATACGAGCAGTACTTC. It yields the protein CSVEGGASGGLYEQYF.

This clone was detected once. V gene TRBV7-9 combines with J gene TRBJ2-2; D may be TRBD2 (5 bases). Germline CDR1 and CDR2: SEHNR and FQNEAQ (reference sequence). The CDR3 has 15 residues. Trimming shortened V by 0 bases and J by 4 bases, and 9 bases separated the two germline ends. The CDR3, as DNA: TGTGCCAGCAGCTTAGCTGGCCGGGGCACCGGGGAGCTGTTTTTT. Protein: CASSLAGRGTGELFF. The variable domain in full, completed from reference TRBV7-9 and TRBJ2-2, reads DTGVSQNPRHKITKRGQNVTFRCDPISEHNRLYWYRQTLGQGPEFLTYFQNEAQLEKSRLLSDRFSAERPKGSFSTLEIQRTEQGDSAMYLCASSLAGRGTGELFFGEGSRLTVL.

CDR3 in amino acids: CASSLPGLAGNEQFF. CDR3 DNA sequence: TGCGCCAGCAGCTTGCCAGGACTAGCGGGGAATGAGCAGTTCTTC. The chain employs TRBV5-1 and TRBJ2-1, with 12 bases aligning to TRBD2. The trim removed 1 base at V and 7 bases at J, leaving 3 bases unmatched. The CDR3 runs to 15 residues. Germline values: CDR1 SGHRS, CDR2 YFSETQ.

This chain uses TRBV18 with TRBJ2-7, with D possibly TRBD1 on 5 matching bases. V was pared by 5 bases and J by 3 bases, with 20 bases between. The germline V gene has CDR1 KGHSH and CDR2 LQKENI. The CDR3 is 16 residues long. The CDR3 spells CASSTFRSGLLYEQYF. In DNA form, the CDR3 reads TGTGCCAGCTCAACTTTTCGGTCAGGGCTGCTCTACGAGCAGTACTTC.

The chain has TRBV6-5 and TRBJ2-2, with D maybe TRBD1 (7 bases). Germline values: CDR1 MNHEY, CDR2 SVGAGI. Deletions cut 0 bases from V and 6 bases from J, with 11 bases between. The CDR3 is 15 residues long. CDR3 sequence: CASSYSSRGAGELFF. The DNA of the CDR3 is TGTGCCAGCAGTTACTCTTCCAGGGGGGCCGGGGAGCTGTTTTTT.